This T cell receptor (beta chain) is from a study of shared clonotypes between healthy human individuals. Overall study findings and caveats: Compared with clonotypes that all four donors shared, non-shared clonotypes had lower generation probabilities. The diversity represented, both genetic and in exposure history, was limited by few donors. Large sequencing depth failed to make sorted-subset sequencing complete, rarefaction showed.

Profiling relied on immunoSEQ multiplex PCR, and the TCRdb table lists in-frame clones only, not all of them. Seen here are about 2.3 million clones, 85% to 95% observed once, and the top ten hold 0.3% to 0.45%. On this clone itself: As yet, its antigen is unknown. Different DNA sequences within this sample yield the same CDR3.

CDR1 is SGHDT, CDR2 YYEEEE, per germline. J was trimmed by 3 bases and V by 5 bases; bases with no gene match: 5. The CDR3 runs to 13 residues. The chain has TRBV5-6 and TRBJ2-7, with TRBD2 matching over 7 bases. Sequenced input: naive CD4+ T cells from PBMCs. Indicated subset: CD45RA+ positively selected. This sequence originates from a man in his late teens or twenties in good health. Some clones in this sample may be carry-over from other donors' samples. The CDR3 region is CASSSGLSYEQYF. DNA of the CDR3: TGTGCCAGCAGTTCGGGACTAAGCTACGAGCAGTACTTC.